The 30 T cell receptor beta chains given below trace back to one sample, sequenced in a study of T cells in Graves' hyperthyroidism and ophthalmopathy. RNA transcripts provided the source from which TCR beta CDR3 regions were amplified. With the HTBI primer set, the TCR CDR3 went through a first round of RT-PCR. TCRdb independently ran MiXCR on the multiplex PCR reads; one entry per CDR3 protein. The sample has 650,000 to 850,000 distinct CDR3 sequences; under 20% are singletons. Material: blood. The receptors stem from a woman between 50 and 59 years old with Graves' hyperthyroidism that later progressed to Graves' ophthalmopathy.

This clonotype came up a few times. The V call is TRBV27, the J call TRBJ2-7; 9 bases line up with TRBD2. This CDR3 has 14 amino acids. Germline trimming cut 9 bases from V and 0 bases from J; bases unmatched to any gene: 6. Germline loops: CDR1 MNHEY, CDR2 SMNVEV (reference sequence). The CDR3 DNA is TGTGCCAGTAAAGCGGGGGGTATCTCCTACGAGCAGTACTTC. Residues: CASKAGGISYEQYF.

This clonotype was seen at least ten times. The chain joins TRBV6-1 to TRBJ1-1; 7 positions match TRBD1. Germline loops: CDR1 MNHNS, CDR2 SASEGT. The trim removed 4 bases at V and 0 bases at J, leaving 8 bases unmatched. The CDR3 spans 16 residues. CDR3 DNA sequence: TGTGCCAGCAGTGGCTCTAGACAGGGAATGAACACTGAAGCTTTCTTT. Its translation is CASSGSRQGMNTEAFF.

This clonotype was seen many times. This chain joins TRBV2 and TRBJ2-3, with TRBD2 matching over 13 bases. Germline CDR1 and CDR2: SNHLY and FYNNEI. This CDR3 has 19 residues. Trimming took 4 bases from V and 2 from J; bases not matched to a gene: 12. CDR3 DNA: TGTGCCAGCAGTGGCGGCAGAGAGACTAGCGGGGGGTACACAGATACGCAGTATTTT. Amino acid sequence: CASSGGRETSGGYTDTQYF.

This clonotype has a handful of counts. The genes are TRBV6-2 or TRBV6-3 and TRBJ2-3; the D gene is possibly TRBD1 (5 bases). Germline V lookup: CDR1 MNHEY, CDR2 SVGEGT. Trimming pared 8 bases from V and 0 bases from J, leaving 9 bases between. The CDR3 has 13 residues. The CDR3 nucleotides are TGTGCCAGCCGCAGGGTTAGCACAGATACGCAGTATTTT. Protein product: CASRRVSTDTQYF.

The V and J genes are TRBV3-1 and TRBJ2-2; the D is unclear. This CDR3 is 17 amino acids long. V was pared by 0 bases and J by 0 bases, with 11 bases between. Germline V gene lookup returns CDR1 LGHDT and CDR2 YNNKEL (reference sequence). CDR3 sequence: CASSQDPLFANTGELFF. The DNA of the CDR3 is TGTGCCAGCAGCCAAGATCCTCTGTTCGCGAACACCGGGGAGCTGTTTTTT.

The chain's CDR3 is CASSRSGGAKNIQYF. CDR3 DNA: TGTGCCAGCAGCAGAAGCGGGGGAGCCAAAAACATTCAGTACTTC. The chain couples TRBV9 to TRBJ2-4; 8 bases line up with TRBD2. The germline CDR1 and CDR2 sequences are SGDLS and YYNGEE. V shed 4 bases, J shed 0 bases, and the junction held 3 bases outside the gene matches. This CDR3 has 15 residues.

The chain couples TRBV18 to TRBJ1-3; D gene uncertain. The V gene's germline CDR1 is KGHSH and CDR2 LQKENI. Trimming left V 2 bases short and J 6 bases short, with 14 bases between. CDR3 length: 15 residues. The DNA of the CDR3 is TGTGCCAGCTCACCAAACAGTAGAGGTGAAAACACCATATATTTT. Amino acids: CASSPNSRGENTIYF.

Note on this clonotype: A much larger clonotype is one base distant, so this may be a read error. V and J are TRBV30 and TRBJ1-4; no clear D gene. The V gene's germline CDR1 is GTSNPN and CDR2 SVGIG (reference sequence). The V and J ends lost 4 bases and 4 bases respectively, with 13 bases between them. The CDR3 totals 14 residues. Here the CDR3 DNA reads TGTGCCTGGAACGATGAGGTTGTTAATGAAAAACTGTTTTTT. It specifies CAWNDEVVNEKLFF. The full variable domain, in which reference TRBV30 and TRBJ1-4 provide the parts outside the CDR3, is SQTIHQWPATLVQPVGSPLSLECTVEGTSNPNLYWYRQAAGRGLQLLFYSVGIGQISSEVPQNLSASRPQDRQFILSSKKLLLSDSGFYLCAWNDEVVNEKLFFGSGTQLSVL.

This clonotype was observed at least ten times. V and J are TRBV12-3 or TRBV12-4 and TRBJ2-3; 7 bases align to TRBD1. V gave up 4 bases and J gave up 1 base; unmatched junction bases: 5. This CDR3 has 15 residues. The CDR3 sequence is CASSWTGRGTDTQYF. DNA of the CDR3: TGTGCCAGCAGTTGGACAGGTCGGGGCACAGATACGCAGTATTTT.

The chain employs TRBV7-9 and TRBJ2-5; 11 positions agree with TRBD2. CDR3 length equals 12 residues. The germline CDR1 and CDR2 sequences are SEHNR and FQNEAQ (reference sequence). Trimming cost V 8 bases and J 5 bases; bases outside gene matches: 1. The CDR3 loop reads CASLAGGETQYF. DNA of the CDR3: TGTGCCAGCCTAGCGGGGGGTGAGACCCAGTACTTC.

This clonotype has a count of ten or more. The genes are TRBV12-3 or TRBV12-4 and TRBJ1-2; D remains ambiguous. V was cut by 1 base and J by 7 bases, with 7 bases left in between. The CDR3 is 12 residues long. The CDR3 sequence: CASSLGERGYTF. The CDR3 nucleotides read TGTGCCAGCAGTTTAGGGGAGCGTGGCTACACCTTC.

This clonotype was seen just once. This chain joins TRBV5-5 and TRBJ1-6, with D perhaps TRBD1 (6 bases). Germline V CDR1 and CDR2: SGHKS, YYEKEE (reference sequence). The CDR3 extends over 14 amino acids. Trimming took 4 bases from V and 9 from J, leaving 14 bases between them. CDR3 nucleotide sequence: TGTGCCAGCAGCGGGAGGACAGAAGGTTCACCCCTCCACTTT. This codes for CASSGRTEGSPLHF.

Details on this clonotype: This clone may be a read error of a much larger clone one base away. This sequence joins TRBV20-1 and TRBJ1-5; D is uncertain. The CDR3 covers 10 residues. Germline V gene lookup returns CDR1 DFQATT and CDR2 SNEGSKA (reference sequence). V was clipped by 3 bases and J by 6 bases, with 3 bases between them. As DNA, the CDR3 is TGCAGTGCTAGTGTTCAGCCCCAGCATTTT. It specifies CSASVQPQHF.

This clonotype was counted many times. The chain links TRBV20-1 to TRBJ1-1; D may be TRBD1 (6 bases). V was trimmed by 4 bases and J by 10 bases, leaving 13 bases between them. The CDR3 runs 11 residues. CDR1 and CDR2 (germline): DFQATT, SNEGSKA (reference sequence). CDR3 amino acids: CSATGGELAFF. The CDR3 DNA is TGCAGTGCTACCGGGGGCGAGCTAGCTTTCTTT.

This clonotype appeared many times. This chain links TRBV2 with TRBJ2-2, with 8 bases identical to TRBD2. The CDR3 has 15 residues. CDR1 and CDR2 from the germline V gene are SNHLY and FYNNEI. J was trimmed by 4 bases and V by 6 bases; bases with no gene match: 7. The CDR3 coding sequence is TGTGCCAGCAGCTCCGGGACTAGAAGCACCGGGGAGCTGTTTTTT. This translates into CASSSGTRSTGELFF.

V and J are TRBV19 and TRBJ1-2; TRBD1 agrees at 12 bases. Germline V lookup: CDR1 LNHDA, CDR2 SQIVND (reference sequence). V lost 3 bases, J lost 6 bases, and 8 bases stayed unmatched. This CDR3 has 16 residues. CDR3 amino acids: CASSMDRDRGLNGYTF. As DNA, the CDR3 is TGTGCCAGTAGTATGGACCGGGACAGGGGGCTGAATGGCTACACCTTC. Full variable domain (remainder filled in from reference TRBV19 and TRBJ1-2): DGGITQSPKYLFRKEGQNVTLSCEQNLNHDAMYWYRQDPGQGLRLIYYSQIVNDFQKGDIAEGYSVSREKKESFPLTVTSAQKNPTAFYLCASSMDRDRGLNGYTFGSGTRLTVV.

This chain connects TRBV20-1 to TRBJ1-3; D is ambiguous. This CDR3 has 15 amino acids. V shed 3 bases and J shed 0 bases, with 12 bases lying between them. Germline lookup yields CDR1 DFQATT and CDR2 SNEGSKA (reference sequence). CDR3: CSASATPSSGNTIYF. As DNA, the CDR3 is TGCAGTGCTAGTGCGACACCGAGCTCTGGAAACACCATATATTTT.

This clonotype was found many times. The chain uses TRBV30 and TRBJ1-2; D is unresolved. This CDR3 region has 11 residues. The ends were cut back, 2 bases at V and 7 bases at J, with 8 bases in the middle. The V gene's germline CDR1 is GTSNPN and CDR2 SVGIG (reference sequence). In DNA, the CDR3 is TGTGCCTGGAGTTTCGAAGGTGGCTACACCTTC. Translation: CAWSFEGGYTF.

This clonotype appeared many times. The chain couples TRBV2 to TRBJ2-1; TRBD2 might be the D (5 bases). The CDR3 covers 13 residues. V lost 6 bases and J lost 4, with 10 bases in between. Germline V lookup: CDR1 SNHLY, CDR2 FYNNEI. DNA for the CDR3: TGTGCCAGCAGCGCTGGCGGGTACAATGAGCAGTTCTTC. Amino acid sequence: CASSAGGYNEQFF. Filled out from reference TRBV2 and TRBJ2-1, the complete variable domain reads EPEVTQTPSHQVTQMGQEVILRCVPISNHLYFYWYRQILGQKVEFLVSFYNNEISEKSEIFDDQFSVERPDGSNFTLKIRSTKLEDSAMYFCASSAGGYNEQFFGPGTRLTVL.

The chain joins TRBV7-9 to TRBJ1-1; unclear D gene. V dropped 2 bases and J dropped 7 bases, with 11 bases sitting between them. Germline-derived CDR1 and CDR2 are SEHNR and FQNEAQ (reference sequence). This CDR3 is 13 amino acids long. CDR3 region: CASSLNEVSEAFF. CDR3 in DNA: TGTGCCAGCAGCTTAAATGAAGTCAGTGAAGCTTTCTTT. Based on the CDR3 plus reference TRBV7-9 and TRBJ1-1, the full variable domain is DTGVSQNPRHKITKRGQNVTFRCDPISEHNRLYWYRQTLGQGPEFLTYFQNEAQLEKSRLLSDRFSAERPKGSFSTLEIQRTEQGDSAMYLCASSLNEVSEAFFGQGTRLTVV.

The chain combines TRBV11-3 with TRBJ2-3; D is perhaps TRBD2 (6 bases). Per the germline V gene, CDR1 is SGHNT and CDR2 is YENEEA. The length of the CDR3 is 13 residues. V was pared by 5 bases and J by 4 bases, with 10 bases between. CDR3: CASSRLVADTQYF. The CDR3 nucleotides are TGTGCCAGCAGCAGACTAGTGGCAGATACGCAGTATTTT.

The V and J genes are TRBV6-2 or TRBV6-3 and TRBJ2-3, with 10 bases fitting TRBD2. Germline CDR1 is MNHEY and CDR2 is SVGEGT. With 4 bases clipped from V and 0 bases from J, the junction kept 4 bases outside the gene matches. This CDR3 spans 16 amino acids. CDR3 sequence (DNA): TGTGCCAGCAGTTGGACTAGCGGAACTAGCACAGATACGCAGTATTTT. Translation gives CASSWTSGTSTDTQYF.

This clonotype was seen repeatedly, ten times or more. CDR3 in amino acids: CASSLVPRDSSYEQYF. CDR3 bases: TGTGCCAGCAGCTTAGTCCCGCGGGATTCCTCCTACGAGCAGTACTTC. This chain connects TRBV13 to TRBJ2-7; tentative D call: TRBD2 (6 bases). The CDR3 is 16 residues long. Germline assignment: CDR1 PRHDT and CDR2 FYEKMQ (reference sequence). Trimming stripped 1 base from V and 0 bases from J, with 13 bases between.

The table lists this clonotype with a few counts. This rearrangement joins TRBV12-3 or TRBV12-4 to TRBJ2-7; D is possibly TRBD2 (6 bases). The CDR3 is made up of 15 amino acids. V lost 5 bases and J 2 bases, leaving 16 bases between the germline ends. The CDR3 spells CASSPLGGAAYEQYF. The CDR3 coding sequence is TGTGCCAGCAGTCCCCTAGGCGGGGCCGCCTACGAGCAGTACTTC.

This clonotype has ten or more counts. The rearrangement joins TRBV20-1 to TRBJ1-1; a possible D gene is TRBD1 (5 bases). V was trimmed by 5 bases and J by 3 bases, leaving 22 bases between them. The length of the CDR3 is 16 residues. Germline V gives CDR1 DFQATT, CDR2 SNEGSKA (reference sequence). CDR3 loop: CSARPWGGWIDTEAFF. DNA of the CDR3: TGCAGTGCTCGCCCTTGGGGGGGATGGATTGACACTGAAGCTTTCTTT.

V gene TRBV7-8 combines with J gene TRBJ2-1; 8 bases agree with TRBD2. This CDR3 region has 17 residues. Germline CDR1 and CDR2: SGHVS and FQNEAQ. With 1 base clipped from V and 0 bases from J, the junction kept 5 bases outside the gene matches. The CDR3 DNA reads as TGTGCCAGCAGCTTAGTTAGCGGGGAAAGCTCCTACAATGAGCAGTTCTTC. This translates into CASSLVSGESSYNEQFF.

This clonotype appeared a few times. V usage is TRBV5-1 and J usage is TRBJ1-6; 8 positions match TRBD1. The V segment lost 4 bases and the J segment 9 bases; nucleotides outside the gene matches: 6. CDR1 is SGHRS and CDR2 is YFSETQ in the germline V gene. This CDR3 has 14 amino acids. CDR3 residues: CASSADRDGSPLHF. In DNA form, the CDR3 reads TGCGCCAGCAGCGCGGACAGGGATGGTTCACCCCTCCACTTT.

The V call is TRBV30, the J call TRBJ1-5; D gene uncertain. Germline-derived CDR1 and CDR2 are GTSNPN and SVGIG (reference sequence). There are 13 residues in the CDR3. V lost 2 bases and J 9 bases, leaving 14 bases between the germline ends. CDR3 region: CAWSLRTLAPQHF. The CDR3 DNA reads as TGTGCCTGGAGTCTGAGGACCCTAGCGCCCCAGCATTTT.

This clonotype was seen ten or more times. J is TRBJ1-2 and V is TRBV7-2; tentative D call: TRBD1 (6 bases). The germline gives CDR1 SGHTA, CDR2 FQGNSA. The CDR3 covers 14 residues. V was cut by 1 base and J by 7 bases, with 13 bases left in between. The CDR3 spells CASSLVRGGPGYTF. DNA for the CDR3: TGTGCCAGCAGCTTAGTCAGAGGGGGTCCTGGCTACACCTTC.

This clonotype was recorded a few times. J is TRBJ2-4 and V is TRBV3-1, with TRBD2 matching 11 bases. V lost 0 bases to trimming and J lost 0 bases; unmatched junction nucleotides: 4. This CDR3 contains 18 residues. CDR1 is LGHDT, CDR2 YNNKEL, per germline (reference sequence). The CDR3 coding sequence is TGTGCCAGCAGCCAAGATCTAGCGGGGGGAGTAGCCAAAAACATTCAGTACTTC. Its protein product is CASSQDLAGGVAKNIQYF.